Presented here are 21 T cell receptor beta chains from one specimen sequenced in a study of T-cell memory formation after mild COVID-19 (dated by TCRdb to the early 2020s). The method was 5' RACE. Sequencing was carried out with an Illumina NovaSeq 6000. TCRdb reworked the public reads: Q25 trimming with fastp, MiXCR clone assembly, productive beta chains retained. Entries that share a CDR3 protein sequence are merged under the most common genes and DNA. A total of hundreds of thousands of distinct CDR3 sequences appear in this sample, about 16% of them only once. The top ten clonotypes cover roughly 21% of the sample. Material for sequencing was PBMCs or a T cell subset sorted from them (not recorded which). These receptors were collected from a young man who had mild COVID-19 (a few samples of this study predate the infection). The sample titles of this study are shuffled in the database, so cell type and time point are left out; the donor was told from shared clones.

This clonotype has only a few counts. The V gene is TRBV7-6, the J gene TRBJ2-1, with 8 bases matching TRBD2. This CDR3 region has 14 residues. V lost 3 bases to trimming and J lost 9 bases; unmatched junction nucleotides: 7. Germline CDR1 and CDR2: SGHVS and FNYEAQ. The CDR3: CASSFAGGPTEQFF. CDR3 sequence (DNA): TGTGCCAGCAGCTTTGCGGGGGGCCCCACTGAGCAGTTCTTC. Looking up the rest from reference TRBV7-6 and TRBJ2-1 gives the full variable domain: GAGVSQSPRYKVTKRGQDVALRCDPISGHVSLYWYRQALGQGPEFLTYFNYEAQQDKSGLPNDRFSAERPEGSISTLTIQRTEQRDSAMYRCASSFAGGPTEQFFGPGTRLTVL.

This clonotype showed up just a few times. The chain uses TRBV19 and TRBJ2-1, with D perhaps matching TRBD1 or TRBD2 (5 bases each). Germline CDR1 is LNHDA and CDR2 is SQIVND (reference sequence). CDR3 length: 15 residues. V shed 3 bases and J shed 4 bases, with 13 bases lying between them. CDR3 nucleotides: TGTGCCAGTAGTATTACGCAGGGCGGGTACAATGAGCAGTTCTTC. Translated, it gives CASSITQGGYNEQFF.

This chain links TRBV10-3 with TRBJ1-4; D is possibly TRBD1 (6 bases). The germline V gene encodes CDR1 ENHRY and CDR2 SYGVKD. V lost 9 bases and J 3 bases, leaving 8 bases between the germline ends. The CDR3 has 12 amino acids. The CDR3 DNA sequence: TGTGCCATTCAGGGGTCTAATGAAAAACTGTTTTTT. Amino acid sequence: CAIQGSNEKLFF.

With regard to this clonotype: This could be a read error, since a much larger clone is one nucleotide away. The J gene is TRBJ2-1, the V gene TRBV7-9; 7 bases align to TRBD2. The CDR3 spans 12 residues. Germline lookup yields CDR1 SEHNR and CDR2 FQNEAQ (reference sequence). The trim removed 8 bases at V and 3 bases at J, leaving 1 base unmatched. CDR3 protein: CASGGGYNEQFF. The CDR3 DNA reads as TGTGCCAGCGGGGGGGGCTACAATGAGCAGTTCTTC.

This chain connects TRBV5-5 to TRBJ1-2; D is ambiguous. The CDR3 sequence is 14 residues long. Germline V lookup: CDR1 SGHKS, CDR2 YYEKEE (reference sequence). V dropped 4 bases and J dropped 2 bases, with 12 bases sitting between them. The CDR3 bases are TGTGCCAGCAGCACGGACCCCTTAAACTATGGCTACACCTTC. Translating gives CASSTDPLNYGYTF.

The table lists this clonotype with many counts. CDR3 in DNA: TGTGCCAGCAGCTTGAAAGGGTGTGAAAAACTGTTTTTT. Translated, it gives CASSLKGCEKLFF. This chain uses TRBV5-7 with TRBJ1-4; no reliable D call. TRBV5-7 is annotated as an ORF whose role is uncertain. The ends were cut back, 1 base at V and 7 bases at J, with 8 bases in the middle. The CDR3 is made up of 13 amino acids.

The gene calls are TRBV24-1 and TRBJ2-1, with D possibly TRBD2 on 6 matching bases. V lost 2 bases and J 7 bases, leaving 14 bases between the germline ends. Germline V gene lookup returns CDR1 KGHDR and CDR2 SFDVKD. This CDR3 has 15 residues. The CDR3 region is CATSDSGVWGNEQFF. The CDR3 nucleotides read TGTGCCACCAGTGATTCGGGGGTGTGGGGGAATGAGCAGTTCTTC.

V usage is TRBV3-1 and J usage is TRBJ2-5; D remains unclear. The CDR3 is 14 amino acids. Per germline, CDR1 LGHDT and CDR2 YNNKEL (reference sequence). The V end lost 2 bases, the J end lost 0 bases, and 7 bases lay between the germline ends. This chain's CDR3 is CASSQRRYQETQYF. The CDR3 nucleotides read TGTGCCAGCAGCCAACGCAGGTACCAAGAGACCCAGTACTTC.

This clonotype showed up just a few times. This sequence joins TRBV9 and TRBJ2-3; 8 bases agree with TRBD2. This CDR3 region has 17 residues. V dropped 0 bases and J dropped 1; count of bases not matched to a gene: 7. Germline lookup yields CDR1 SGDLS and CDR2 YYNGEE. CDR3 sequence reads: CASSVAEGLVGTDTQYF. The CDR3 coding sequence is TGTGCCAGCAGCGTAGCGGAGGGACTAGTTGGCACAGATACGCAGTATTTT.

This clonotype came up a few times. CDR3 amino acids: CASSATGTGAGAQYF. CDR3 DNA sequence: TGTGCCAGCAGTGCCACCGGGACAGGGGCGGGGGCCCAGTACTTC. The chain couples TRBV6-1 to TRBJ2-5; 10 nucleotides match TRBD1. Germline assignment: CDR1 MNHNS and CDR2 SASEGT. After removal of 4 bases from V and 9 bases from J, the junction contained 11 bases not matched to a gene. The CDR3 covers 15 residues.

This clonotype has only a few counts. The CDR3 DNA follows: TGTGCCAGCAGGCCGGGACAGGACAATTCACCCCTCCACTTT. This codes for CASRPGQDNSPLHF. The rearrangement links TRBV6-2 or TRBV6-3 to TRBJ1-6; TRBD1 matches 8 bases. Per germline, CDR1 MNHEY and CDR2 SVGEGT. The V and J ends lost 6 bases and 7 bases, in that order; junction bases with no gene match: 5. The length of the CDR3 is 14 residues.

DNA for the CDR3: TGTGCCAGCAGCTTAGTTTCTTTCTTGAACACTGAAGCTTTCTTT. Translation: CASSLVSFLNTEAFF. The rearrangement joins TRBV7-2 to TRBJ1-1; D remains ambiguous. Germline assignment: CDR1 SGHTA and CDR2 FQGNSA. Deletions cut 1 base from V and 0 bases from J, with 9 bases between. CDR3 length: 15 residues. The full variable domain, in which reference TRBV7-2 and TRBJ1-1 provide the parts outside the CDR3, is GAGVSQSPSNKVTEKGKDVELRCDPISGHTALYWYRQSLGQGLEFLIYFQGNSAPDKSGLPSDRFSAERTGGSVSTLTIQRTQQEDSAVYLCASSLVSFLNTEAFFGQGTRLTVV.

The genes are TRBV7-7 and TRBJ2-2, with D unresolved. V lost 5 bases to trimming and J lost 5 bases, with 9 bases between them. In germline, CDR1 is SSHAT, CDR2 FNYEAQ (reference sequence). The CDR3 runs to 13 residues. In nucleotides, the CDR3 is TGTGCCAGCAGCCCGGACGGGACCGGGGAGCTGTTTTTT. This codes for CASSPDGTGELFF.

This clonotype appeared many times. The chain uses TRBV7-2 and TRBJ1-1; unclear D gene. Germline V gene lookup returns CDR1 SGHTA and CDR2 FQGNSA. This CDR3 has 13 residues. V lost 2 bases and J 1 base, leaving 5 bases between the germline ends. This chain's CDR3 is CASSLQPNTEAFF. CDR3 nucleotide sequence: TGTGCCAGCAGCTTACAACCGAACACTGAAGCTTTCTTT. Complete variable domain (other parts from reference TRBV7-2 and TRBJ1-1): GAGVSQSPSNKVTEKGKDVELRCDPISGHTALYWYRQSLGQGLEFLIYFQGNSAPDKSGLPSDRFSAERTGGSVSTLTIQRTQQEDSAVYLCASSLQPNTEAFFGQGTRLTVV.

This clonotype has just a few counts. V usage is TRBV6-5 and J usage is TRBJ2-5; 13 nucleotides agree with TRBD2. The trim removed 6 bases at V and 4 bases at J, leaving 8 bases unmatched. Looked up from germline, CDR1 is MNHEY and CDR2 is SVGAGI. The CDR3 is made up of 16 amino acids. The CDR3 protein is CASRSGTSGDGETQYF. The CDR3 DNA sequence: TGTGCCAGCAGGTCCGGGACTAGCGGGGATGGAGAGACCCAGTACTTC.

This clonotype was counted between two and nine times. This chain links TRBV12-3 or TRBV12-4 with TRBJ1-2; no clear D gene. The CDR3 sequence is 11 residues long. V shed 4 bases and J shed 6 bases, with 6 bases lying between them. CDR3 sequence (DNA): TGTGCCAGCAGTTCCGGGGATGGCTACACCTTC. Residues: CASSSGDGYTF.

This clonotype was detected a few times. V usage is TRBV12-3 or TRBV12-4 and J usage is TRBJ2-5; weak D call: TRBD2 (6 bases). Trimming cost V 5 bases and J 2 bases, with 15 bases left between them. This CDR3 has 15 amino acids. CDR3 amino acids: CASSPSVTSQETQYF. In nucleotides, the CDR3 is TGTGCCAGCAGTCCTTCCGTGACTAGTCAAGAGACCCAGTACTTC.

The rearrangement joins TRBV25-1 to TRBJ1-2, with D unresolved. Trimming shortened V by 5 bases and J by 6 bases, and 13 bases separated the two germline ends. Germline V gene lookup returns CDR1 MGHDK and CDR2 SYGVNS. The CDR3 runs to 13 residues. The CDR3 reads CASSLGSWDGYTF. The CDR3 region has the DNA TGTGCCAGCAGTCTAGGGAGTTGGGATGGCTACACCTTC.

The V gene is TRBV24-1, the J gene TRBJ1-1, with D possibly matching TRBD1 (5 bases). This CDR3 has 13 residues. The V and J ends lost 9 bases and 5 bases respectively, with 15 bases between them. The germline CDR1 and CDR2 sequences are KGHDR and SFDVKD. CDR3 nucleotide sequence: TGTGCCACCTGCCCGGCCGGGGGGACTGAAGCTTTCTTT. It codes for CATCPAGGTEAFF.

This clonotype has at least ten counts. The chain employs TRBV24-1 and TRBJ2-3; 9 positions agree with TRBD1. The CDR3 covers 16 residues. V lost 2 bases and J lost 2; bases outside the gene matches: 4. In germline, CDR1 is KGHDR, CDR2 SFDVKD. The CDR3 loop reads CATSDWGQGYTDTQYF. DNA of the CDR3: TGTGCCACCAGTGATTGGGGACAGGGATACACAGATACGCAGTATTTT.

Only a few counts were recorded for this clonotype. The CDR3 loop reads CSADRLSYEQYF. CDR3 nucleotide sequence: TGCAGTGCTGACCGACTATCCTACGAGCAGTACTTC. This sequence joins TRBV20-1 and TRBJ2-7; D might be TRBD2 (5 bases). Germline lookup yields CDR1 DFQATT and CDR2 SNEGSKA (reference sequence). V was clipped by 5 bases and J by 1 base, with 9 bases between them. The CDR3 spans 12 residues.